A single sample is the source of the 32 T cell receptor beta chains below, sequenced in a study of blood T cell repertoires in COVID-19. Assay used: immunoSEQ multiplex PCR; TCRdb lists only in-frame clones, some missing. The profile covers 300,000 to 450,000 clones, with roughly 90% appearing a single time and 1% taken by the ten largest. Input material: PBMCs or T cells enriched from blood (not recorded which). The receptors were gathered from a young woman who had been exposed to COVID-19.

CDR3 in amino acids: CASSSRTYEQYF. CDR3 sequence (DNA): TGTGCCAGTAGTAGCAGAACCTACGAGCAGTACTTC. The chain couples TRBV19 to TRBJ2-7; no reliable D call. CDR3 length: 12 amino acids. Germline V gives CDR1 LNHDA, CDR2 SQIVND (reference sequence). The germline V and J ends were trimmed by 4 bases and 2 bases, with 6 bases remaining between them.

The chain is built from TRBV29-1 and TRBJ2-1; D is ambiguous. CDR3 length equals 16 residues. The germline CDR1 and CDR2 sequences are SQVTM and ANQGSEA. The germline V and J ends were trimmed by 7 bases and 0 bases, with 19 bases remaining between them. The CDR3 spells CSAASQPPSSYNEQFF. In nucleotides, the CDR3 is TGCAGCGCCGCGAGTCAGCCGCCTAGCTCCTACAATGAGCAGTTCTTC.

This clone turned up a few times. The chain recombines TRBV7-6 with TRBJ2-1, with 7 bases aligning to TRBD2. V dropped 1 base and J dropped 4; count of bases not matched to a gene: 7. This CDR3 has 16 residues. Germline CDR1 is SGHVS and CDR2 is FNYEAQ. CDR3 residues: CASSLEWREWYNEQFF. In DNA form, the CDR3 reads TGTGCCAGCAGCTTAGAGTGGCGGGAGTGGTACAATGAGCAGTTCTTC.

CDR3 DNA: TGTGCCAGCAGAACAGTCCTTGGGGGGAACACCATATATTTT. It codes for CASRTVLGGNTIYF. The chain has TRBV5-8 and TRBJ1-3; possible D gene TRBD1, 5 bases. The CDR3 totals 14 residues. The V and J ends lost 5 bases and 7 bases respectively, with 16 bases between them. Germline V gene lookup returns CDR1 SGHTS and CDR2 YDEGEE.

In this sample, this clone turned up a few times. The chain recombines TRBV3-1 (or the pseudogene TRBV3-2) with TRBJ1-3; 8 positions match TRBD1. The CDR3 spans 17 residues. In germline, CDR1 is LGHDT, CDR2 YNNKEL (reference sequence). V was clipped by 3 bases and J by 0 bases; unmatched bases: 7. The CDR3 DNA reads as TGTGCCAGCAGCCAGGGGCAGGGGGCTCTCTCTGGAAACACCATATATTTT. Translation: CASSQGQGALSGNTIYF.

The chain joins TRBV10-1 to TRBJ2-2; a possible D gene is TRBD1 (6 bases). The length of the CDR3 is 14 residues. From germline, CDR1 is WNHNN and CDR2 SYGVQD (reference sequence). The V end lost 0 bases, the J end lost 6 bases, and 8 bases lay between the germline ends. CDR3 nucleotides: TGCGCCAGCAGTGAGTCGAGGGGGTCCGGGGAGCTGTTTTTT. Translating it yields CASSESRGSGELFF.

The chain uses TRBV5-1 and TRBJ2-1, with D possibly TRBD1 on 5 matching bases. V lost 1 base and J lost 4, with 9 bases in between. The CDR3 contains 14 residues. The V gene's germline CDR1 is SGHRS and CDR2 YFSETQ. The CDR3 sequence is CASSLTGDYNEQFF. CDR3 nucleotides: TGCGCCAGCAGCTTGACAGGAGATTACAATGAGCAGTTCTTC.

This rearrangement joins TRBV3-1 (or the pseudogene TRBV3-2) to TRBJ2-1, with TRBD2 matching 11 bases. Germline-derived CDR1 and CDR2 are LGHDT and YNNKEL (reference sequence). This CDR3 has 16 amino acids. V shed 1 base and J 9 bases; nucleotides not matched to a gene: 8. The CDR3, as DNA: TGTGCCAGCAGCCAAGGACTAGCGGGAAATCAGGGTGAGCAGTTCTTC. This encodes CASSQGLAGNQGEQFF.

This chain uses TRBV18 with TRBJ1-4; D possibly corresponds to TRBD1 (6 bases). Germline V gives CDR1 KGHSH, CDR2 LQKENI. This CDR3 spans 12 amino acids. V lost 2 bases to trimming and J lost 8 bases, with 6 bases between them. The DNA for the CDR3 is TGTGCCAGCTCACCAAGGGGGGAAAAACTGTTTTTT. This gives the protein CASSPRGEKLFF.

This clone was seen a single time. This rearrangement joins TRBV28 to TRBJ1-1; 11 bases match TRBD1. Germline values: CDR1 MDHEN, CDR2 SYDVKM. V lost 3 bases and J lost 4; bases outside the gene matches: 4. CDR3 length: 15 residues. The CDR3 loop reads CASSLGGTGGTEAFF. The CDR3 nucleotides are TGTGCCAGCAGTTTGGGGGGGACAGGGGGCACTGAAGCTTTCTTT.

This chain links TRBV7-8 with TRBJ2-5, with 10 nucleotides matching TRBD1. V trimming: 5 bases; J trimming: 3 bases; junction bases outside the gene matches: 12. This CDR3 is 17 amino acids long. In germline, CDR1 is SGHVS, CDR2 FQNEAQ. CDR3 amino acids: CASSIPPGTGEKETQYF. CDR3 coding DNA: TGTGCCAGCAGCATACCCCCCGGGACAGGGGAAAAAGAGACCCAGTACTTC.

This sequence joins TRBV27 and TRBJ2-2, with TRBD2 as a possible D gene (5 bases). This CDR3 contains 15 residues. Germline assignment: CDR1 MNHEY and CDR2 SMNVEV (reference sequence). Trimming stripped 2 bases from V and 4 bases from J, with 11 bases between. Here the CDR3 reads CASSLRGKGTGELFF. The DNA for the CDR3 is TGTGCCAGCAGTTTACGAGGGAAAGGCACCGGGGAGCTGTTTTTT.

This clone was observed once. This rearrangement joins TRBV11-3 to TRBJ1-1, with D hard to call. The germline gives CDR1 SGHNT, CDR2 YENEEA. The CDR3 spans 15 residues. Trimming took off 5 bases at V and 1 base at J, with 14 bases between the two ends. CDR3 DNA: TGTGCCAGCAGCCCGAGCGCCCCGGGGAACACTGAAGCTTTCTTT. Translating it yields CASSPSAPGNTEAFF.

This clone has just a few counts. This chain connects TRBV19 to TRBJ1-2; TRBD1 matches 9 bases. With 5 bases clipped from V and 8 bases from J, the junction kept 3 bases outside the gene matches. Germline V gene lookup returns CDR1 LNHDA and CDR2 SQIVND (reference sequence). The CDR3 is 12 residues long. The CDR3 loop is CASSRDRVGYTF. CDR3 in DNA: TGTGCCAGTAGTCGGGACAGGGTGGGCTACACCTTC.

This chain joins TRBV6-5 and TRBJ1-2, with TRBD1 matching 7 bases. The germline CDR1 and CDR2 sequences are MNHEY and SVGAGI. The V and J ends lost 0 bases and 1 base, in that order; junction bases with no gene match: 2. The CDR3 runs to 15 residues. The CDR3 region has the DNA TGTGCCAGCAGTTACTCCGGGACAGATAACTATGGCTACACCTTC. This encodes CASSYSGTDNYGYTF.

This rearrangement joins TRBV28 to TRBJ1-6, with a weak D call TRBD1 (6 bases). The CDR3 consists of 12 residues. CDR1 is MDHEN, CDR2 SYDVKM, per germline. V was cut by 7 bases and J by 13 bases, with 14 bases left in between. This CDR3 reads CASTLGAQPLHF. DNA of the CDR3: TGTGCCAGCACCCTGGGGGCCCAGCCCCTCCACTTT.

The chain has TRBV9 and TRBJ1-4; TRBD1 matches at 9 bases. This CDR3 has 14 amino acids. The J segment lost 6 bases and the V segment lost 4 bases, leaving 4 bases of the junction unmatched. The germline gives CDR1 SGDLS, CDR2 YYNGEE. This CDR3 is CASSKTGGYEKLFF. The CDR3, as DNA: TGTGCCAGCAGCAAGACAGGGGGTTATGAAAAACTGTTTTTT.

This clone was detected once. This chain uses TRBV19 with TRBJ2-3; 15 positions agree with TRBD2. CDR1 is LNHDA, CDR2 SQIVND, per germline (reference sequence). This CDR3 comprises 16 residues. The V gene end was trimmed by 5 bases and the J gene end by 4 bases; junction bases not matched to a gene: 4. CDR3 DNA sequence: TGTGCCAGTAGTGTGGGACTAGCGGGAGGAGCAGATACGCAGTATTTT. Translation: CASSVGLAGGADTQYF.

Concerning this clone: The junction and the germline gene differ at one end; a read error may be behind it. The genes are TRBV12-5 and TRBJ1-5, with 7 bases lining up with TRBD1. The CDR3 has 15 amino acids. Germline V CDR1 and CDR2: LGHNT, FRNRAP. As DNA, the CDR3 is TGTGCTAGCGGTTTGGGAGGGGGCTGGGGTCAGCCCCAGCATTTT. It translates to CASGLGGGWGQPQHF.

This chain connects TRBV10-3 to TRBJ2-1; TRBD2 matches at 9 bases. V was pared by 2 bases and J by 5 bases, with 10 bases of the junction left unmatched. The CDR3 extends over 17 amino acids. The germline CDR1 and CDR2 sequences are ENHRY and SYGVKD. The CDR3 here is CAISEPSAGGVHNEQFF. CDR3 DNA: TGTGCCATCAGTGAGCCCTCAGCGGGAGGTGTCCACAATGAGCAGTTCTTC.

The chain recombines TRBV3-1 (or the pseudogene TRBV3-2) with TRBJ1-5; 9 positions agree with TRBD1. The CDR3 is 15 residues long. Germline V gene sequence: CDR1 LGHDT, CDR2 YNNKEL (reference sequence). J lost 2 bases, V lost 1 base, and 0 bases had no gene match. CDR3 nucleotide sequence: TGTGCCAGCAGCCAAGGGACAGGGGGCAATCAGCCCCAGCATTTT. Amino acids: CASSQGTGGNQPQHF.

The genes are TRBV5-1 and TRBJ1-3; perhaps TRBD1 as D (5 bases). The germline V gene encodes CDR1 SGHRS and CDR2 YFSETQ. V lost 0 bases and J 0 bases, leaving 7 bases between the germline ends. The CDR3 runs to 15 residues. The CDR3: CASSLGTSSGNTIYF. The CDR3, as DNA: TGCGCCAGCAGCTTGGGGACATCCTCTGGAAACACCATATATTTT.

This sequence joins TRBV5-3 and TRBJ2-2; TRBD1 is a possible D gene (6 bases). TRBV5-3 counts as an open reading frame of uncertain function. The CDR3 extends over 16 amino acids. The V end lost 0 bases, the J end lost 2 bases, and 11 bases lay between the germline ends. CDR3 coding DNA: TGTGCCAGAAGCTTGGGACAGGACCAAAACACCGGGGAGCTGTTTTTT. It encodes CARSLGQDQNTGELFF.

The DNA for the CDR3 is TGTGCCACCAGTGGTACGGGATGGAAAAATCAGCCCCAGCATTTT. As protein: CATSGTGWKNQPQHF. This rearrangement joins TRBV24-1 to TRBJ1-5; no firm D call. The CDR3 loop spans 15 amino acids. Germline CDR1 KGHDR, CDR2 SFDVKD. V dropped 5 bases and J dropped 4 bases, with 14 bases sitting between them.

The chain joins TRBV30 to TRBJ2-3, with 11 positions matching TRBD2. This CDR3 is built from 17 residues. Germline V CDR1 and CDR2: GTSNPN, SVGIG (reference sequence). V dropped 2 bases and J dropped 0; count of bases not matched to a gene: 7. In DNA, the CDR3 is TGTGCCTGGAGTCGTAGCGGGAGGGGGACTAGCACAGATACGCAGTATTTT. Amino acids: CAWSRSGRGTSTDTQYF.

The chain carries TRBV7-9 and TRBJ2-1; 7 nucleotides match TRBD2. Looked up from germline, CDR1 is SEHNR and CDR2 is FQNEAQ (reference sequence). The trim removed 5 bases at V and 7 bases at J, leaving 14 bases unmatched. The CDR3 runs 16 residues. The CDR3 bases are TGTGCCAGCAGCGACAAGCGGGACCCCGGGGGAAATGAGCAGTTCTTC. Protein product: CASSDKRDPGGNEQFF.

This sequence joins TRBV7-9 and TRBJ2-1; possibly TRBD1 for D (5 bases). The CDR3 totals 17 residues. Germline V gives CDR1 SEHNR, CDR2 FQNEAQ (reference sequence). The germline V and J ends were trimmed by 0 bases and 1 base, with 13 bases remaining between them. The CDR3 region has the DNA TGTGCCAGCAGCTTAGCGCTGTCAGGGCTTTCCTACAATGAGCAGTTCTTC. The encoded protein is CASSLALSGLSYNEQFF.

This clone was counted between two and nine times. The chain combines TRBV5-1 with TRBJ1-6; D might be TRBD1 (6 bases). The V end was cut by 0 bases, the J end by 6 bases, with 10 bases between. The CDR3 extends over 15 amino acids. Germline V gene sequence: CDR1 SGHRS, CDR2 YFSETQ. CDR3: CASSLEQGFNSPLHF. The CDR3 DNA follows: TGCGCCAGCAGCTTGGAACAGGGATTTAATTCACCCCTCCACTTT.

The chain has TRBV28 and TRBJ2-7, with TRBD1 matching over 7 bases. Looked up from germline, CDR1 is MDHEN and CDR2 is SYDVKM. This CDR3 has 16 amino acids. J gave up 5 bases and V 6 bases, and 16 bases lay outside the gene matches. In nucleotides, the CDR3 is TGTGCCAGCAGCTCCCTTCACAGGGGTAGGTATCACGAGCAGTACTTC. Translation: CASSSLHRGRYHEQYF.

The J gene is TRBJ2-5, the V gene TRBV6-1, with D possibly being TRBD2 (5 bases). V was shortened by 3 bases and J by 4 bases, with 12 bases between the two germline ends. Germline V gene lookup returns CDR1 MNHNS and CDR2 SASEGT. The CDR3 loop spans 14 amino acids. The CDR3 DNA reads as TGTGCCAGCAGTGAGGTAGGAGGTATAGAGACCCAGTACTTC. Amino acid sequence: CASSEVGGIETQYF.

V gene TRBV29-1 combines with J gene TRBJ2-2; possibly TRBD2 for D (6 bases). CDR1 SQVTM and CDR2 ANQGSEA come from the germline V gene. The CDR3 sequence is 15 residues long. Deletions cut 3 bases from V and 4 bases from J, with 15 bases between. The CDR3 spells CSVELRERLTGELFF. CDR3 DNA sequence: TGCAGCGTTGAGCTGCGGGAAAGACTCACCGGGGAGCTGTTTTTT.

The V and J genes are TRBV28 and TRBJ1-1; a possible D gene is TRBD1 (5 bases). The CDR3 consists of 14 residues. Germline CDR1 MDHEN, CDR2 SYDVKM. In DNA form, the CDR3 reads TGTAGTTCGGGGGGGTCTCTTGGGGACACTGAAGCTTTCTTT. Protein sequence: CSSGGSLGDTEAFF.